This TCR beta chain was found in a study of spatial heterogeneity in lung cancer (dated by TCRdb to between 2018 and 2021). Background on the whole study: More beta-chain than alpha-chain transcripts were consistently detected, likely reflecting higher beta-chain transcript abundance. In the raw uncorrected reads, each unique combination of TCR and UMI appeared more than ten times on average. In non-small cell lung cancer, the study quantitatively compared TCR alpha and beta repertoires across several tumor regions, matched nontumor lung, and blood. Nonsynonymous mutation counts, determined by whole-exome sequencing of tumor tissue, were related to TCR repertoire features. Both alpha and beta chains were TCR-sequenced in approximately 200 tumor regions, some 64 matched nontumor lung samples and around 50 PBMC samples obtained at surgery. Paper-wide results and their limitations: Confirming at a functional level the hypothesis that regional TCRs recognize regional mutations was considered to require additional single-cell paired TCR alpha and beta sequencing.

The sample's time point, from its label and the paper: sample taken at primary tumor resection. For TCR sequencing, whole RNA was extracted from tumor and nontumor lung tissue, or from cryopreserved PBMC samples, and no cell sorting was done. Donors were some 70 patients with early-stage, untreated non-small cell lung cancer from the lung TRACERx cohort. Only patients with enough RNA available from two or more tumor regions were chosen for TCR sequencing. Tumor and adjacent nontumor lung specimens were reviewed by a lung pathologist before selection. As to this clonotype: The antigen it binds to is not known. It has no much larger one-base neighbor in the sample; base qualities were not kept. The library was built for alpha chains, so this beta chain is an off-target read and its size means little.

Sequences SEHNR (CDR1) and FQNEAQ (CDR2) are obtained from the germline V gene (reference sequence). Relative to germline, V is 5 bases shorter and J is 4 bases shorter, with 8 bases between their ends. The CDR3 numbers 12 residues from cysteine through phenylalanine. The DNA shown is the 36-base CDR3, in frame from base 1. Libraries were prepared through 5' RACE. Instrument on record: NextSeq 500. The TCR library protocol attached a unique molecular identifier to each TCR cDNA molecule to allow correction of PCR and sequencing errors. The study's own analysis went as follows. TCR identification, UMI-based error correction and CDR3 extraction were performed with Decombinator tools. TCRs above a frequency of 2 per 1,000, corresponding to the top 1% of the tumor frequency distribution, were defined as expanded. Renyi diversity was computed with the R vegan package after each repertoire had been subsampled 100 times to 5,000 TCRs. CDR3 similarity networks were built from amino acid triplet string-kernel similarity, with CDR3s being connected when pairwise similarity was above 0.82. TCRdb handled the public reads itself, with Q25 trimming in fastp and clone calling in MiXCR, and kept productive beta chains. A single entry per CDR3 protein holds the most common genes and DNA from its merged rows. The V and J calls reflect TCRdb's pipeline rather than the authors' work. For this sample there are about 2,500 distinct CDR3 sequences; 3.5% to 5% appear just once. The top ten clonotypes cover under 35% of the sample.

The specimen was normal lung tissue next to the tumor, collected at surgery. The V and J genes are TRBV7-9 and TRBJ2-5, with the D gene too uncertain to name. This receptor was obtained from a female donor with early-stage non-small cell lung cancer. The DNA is TGTGCCAGCAGCCAGGAAGGAGAGACCCAGTACTTC. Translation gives CASSQEGETQYF.